This entry describes one TCR beta chain. This specimen comes from a study of blood T cell repertoires in COVID-19. This CDR3 is 15 amino acids long. Germline assignment: CDR1 MDHEN and CDR2 SYDVKM. After removal of 8 bases from V and 0 bases from J, the junction contained 6 bases not matched to a gene. Using immunoSEQ multiplex PCR, the repertoire was profiled, and TCRdb retains in-frame clones only, with some absent. This sample has some 60,000 clones, with about 86% found just once. The J gene is TRBJ1-5, the V gene TRBV28; the match to TRBD1 covers 8 bases. Input material: peripheral blood. This receptor was taken from a woman older than 75 with active or convalescent COVID-19. The CDR3 bases are TGTGCCAGCCGGGACAGGACCCTTAGCAATCAGCCCCAGCATTTT. Its protein is CASRDRTLSNQPQHF.